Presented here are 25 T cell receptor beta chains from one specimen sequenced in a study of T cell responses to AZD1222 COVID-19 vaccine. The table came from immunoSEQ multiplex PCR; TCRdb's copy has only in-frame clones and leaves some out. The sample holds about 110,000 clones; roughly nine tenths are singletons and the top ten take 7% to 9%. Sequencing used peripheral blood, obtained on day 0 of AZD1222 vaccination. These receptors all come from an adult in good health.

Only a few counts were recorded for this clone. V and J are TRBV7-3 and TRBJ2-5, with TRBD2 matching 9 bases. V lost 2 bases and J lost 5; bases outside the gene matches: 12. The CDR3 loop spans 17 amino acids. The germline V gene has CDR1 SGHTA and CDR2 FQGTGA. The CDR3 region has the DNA TGTGCCAGCAGCTTATCAGGAGCGGGGGGATTTTCGGAGACCCAGTACTTC. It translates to CASSLSGAGGFSETQYF.

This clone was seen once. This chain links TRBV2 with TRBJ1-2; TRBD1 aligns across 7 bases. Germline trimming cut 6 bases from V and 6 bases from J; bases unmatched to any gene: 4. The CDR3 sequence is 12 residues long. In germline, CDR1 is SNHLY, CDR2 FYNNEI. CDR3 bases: TGTGCCAGCAGGCAGGGGGGGGATGGCTACACCTTC. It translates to CASRQGGDGYTF.

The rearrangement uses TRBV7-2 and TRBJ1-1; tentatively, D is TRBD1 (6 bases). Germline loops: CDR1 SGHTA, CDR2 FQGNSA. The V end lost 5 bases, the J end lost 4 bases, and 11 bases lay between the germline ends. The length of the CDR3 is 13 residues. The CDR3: CASSKQGTTEAFF. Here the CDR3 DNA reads TGTGCCAGCAGCAAGCAGGGGACCACTGAAGCTTTCTTT. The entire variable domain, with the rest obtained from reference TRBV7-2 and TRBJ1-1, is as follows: GAGVSQSPSNKVTEKGKDVELRCDPISGHTALYWYRQSLGQGLEFLIYFQGNSAPDKSGLPSDRFSAERTGGSVSTLTIQRTQQEDSAVYLCASSKQGTTEAFFGQGTRLTVV.

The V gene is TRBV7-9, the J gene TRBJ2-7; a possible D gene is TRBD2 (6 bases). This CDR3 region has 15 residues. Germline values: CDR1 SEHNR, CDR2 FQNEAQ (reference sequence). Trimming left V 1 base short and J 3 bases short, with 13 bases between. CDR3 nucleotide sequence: TGTGCCAGCAGCTTAGAAACGGGAGTGAGCTACGAGCAGTACTTC. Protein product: CASSLETGVSYEQYF.

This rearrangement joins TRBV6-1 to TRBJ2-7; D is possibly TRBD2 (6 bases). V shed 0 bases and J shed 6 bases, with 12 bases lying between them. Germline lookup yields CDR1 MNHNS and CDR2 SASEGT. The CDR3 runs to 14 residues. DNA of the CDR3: TGTGCCAGCAGTGAAGCGTGGGGGGACGGCGAGCAGTACTTC. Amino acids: CASSEAWGDGEQYF.

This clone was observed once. The CDR3, as DNA: TGTGCCAGCAGCGCCCAAATGGGACAGCCCCGTTACGAGCAGTACTTC. Its translation is CASSAQMGQPRYEQYF. The rearrangement joins TRBV9 to TRBJ2-7; 7 bases match TRBD1. Trimming cost V 3 bases and J 4 bases; bases outside gene matches: 13. CDR3 size: 16 residues. Germline V gene lookup returns CDR1 SGDLS and CDR2 YYNGEE.

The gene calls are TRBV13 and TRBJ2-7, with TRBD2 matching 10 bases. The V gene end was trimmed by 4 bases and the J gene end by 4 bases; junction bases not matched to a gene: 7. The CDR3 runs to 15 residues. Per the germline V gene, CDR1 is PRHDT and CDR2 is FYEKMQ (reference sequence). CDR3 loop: CASSSRAGGLYEQYF. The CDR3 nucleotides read TGTGCCAGCAGCTCTCGAGCGGGAGGGCTGTACGAGCAGTACTTC. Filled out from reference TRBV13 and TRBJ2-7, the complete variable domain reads AAGVIQSPRHLIKEKRETATLKCYPIPRHDTVYWYQQGPGQDPQFLISFYEKMQSDKGSIPDRFSAQQFSDYHSELNMSSLELGDSALYFCASSSRAGGLYEQYFGPGTRLTVT.

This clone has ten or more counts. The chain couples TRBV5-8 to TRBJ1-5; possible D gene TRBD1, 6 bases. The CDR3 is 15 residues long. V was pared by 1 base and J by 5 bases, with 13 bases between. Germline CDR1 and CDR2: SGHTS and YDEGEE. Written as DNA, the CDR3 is TGTGCCAGCAGCTTGATGGGGGGGCTCGATCAGCCCCAGCATTTT. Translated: CASSLMGGLDQPQHF.

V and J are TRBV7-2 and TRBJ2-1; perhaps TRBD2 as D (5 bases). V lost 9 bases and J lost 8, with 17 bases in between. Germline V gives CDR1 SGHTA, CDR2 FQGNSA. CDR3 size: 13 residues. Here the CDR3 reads CASFRVALDEQFF. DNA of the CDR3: TGTGCCAGTTTCCGCGTAGCGCTCGATGAGCAGTTCTTC.

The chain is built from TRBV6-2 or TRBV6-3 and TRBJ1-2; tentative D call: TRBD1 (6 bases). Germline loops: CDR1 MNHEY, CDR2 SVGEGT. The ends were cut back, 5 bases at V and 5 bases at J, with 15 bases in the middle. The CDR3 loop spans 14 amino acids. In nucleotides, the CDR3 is TGTGCCAGCAGTCGACAGGACGTAGGATATGGCTACACCTTC. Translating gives CASSRQDVGYGYTF.

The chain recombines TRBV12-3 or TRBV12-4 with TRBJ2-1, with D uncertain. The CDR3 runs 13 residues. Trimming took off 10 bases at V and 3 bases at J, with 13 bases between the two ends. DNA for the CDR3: TGTGCCACCAAGGAGAGCGTCTACAATGAGCAGTTCTTC. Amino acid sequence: CATKESVYNEQFF.

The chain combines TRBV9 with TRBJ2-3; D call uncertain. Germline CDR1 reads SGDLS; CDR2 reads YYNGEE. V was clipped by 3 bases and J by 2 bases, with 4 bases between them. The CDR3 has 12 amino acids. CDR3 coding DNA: TGTGCCAGCAGCGCTTTCACAGATACGCAGTATTTT. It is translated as CASSAFTDTQYF.

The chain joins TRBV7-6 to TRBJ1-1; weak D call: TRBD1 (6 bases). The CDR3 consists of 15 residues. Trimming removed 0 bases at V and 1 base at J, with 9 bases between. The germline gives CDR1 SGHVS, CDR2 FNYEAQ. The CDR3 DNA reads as TGTGCCAGCAGCTTAGCGGGGACAAGGAACACTGAAGCTTTCTTT. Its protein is CASSLAGTRNTEAFF. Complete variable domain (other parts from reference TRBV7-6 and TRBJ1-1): GAGVSQSPRYKVTKRGQDVALRCDPISGHVSLYWYRQALGQGPEFLTYFNYEAQQDKSGLPNDRFSAERPEGSISTLTIQRTEQRDSAMYRCASSLAGTRNTEAFFGQGTRLTVV.

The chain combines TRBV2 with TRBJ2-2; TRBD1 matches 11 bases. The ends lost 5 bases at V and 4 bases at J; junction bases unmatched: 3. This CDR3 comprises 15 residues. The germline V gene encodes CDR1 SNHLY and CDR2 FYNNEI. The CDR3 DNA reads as TGTGCCAGCAGTAGGGACAGGGGGAGCACCGGGGAGCTGTTTTTT. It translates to CASSRDRGSTGELFF. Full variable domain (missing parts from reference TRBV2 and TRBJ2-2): EPEVTQTPSHQVTQMGQEVILRCVPISNHLYFYWYRQILGQKVEFLVSFYNNEISEKSEIFDDQFSVERPDGSNFTLKIRSTKLEDSAMYFCASSRDRGSTGELFFGEGSRLTVL.

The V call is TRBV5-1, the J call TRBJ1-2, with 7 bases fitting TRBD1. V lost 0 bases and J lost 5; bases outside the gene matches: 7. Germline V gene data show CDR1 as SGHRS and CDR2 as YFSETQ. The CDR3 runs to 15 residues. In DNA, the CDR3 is TGCGCCAGCAGCTTGGCAACCGGGACAGTTTATGGCTACACCTTC. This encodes CASSLATGTVYGYTF. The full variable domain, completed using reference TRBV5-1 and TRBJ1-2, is KAGVTQTPRYLIKTRGQQVTLSCSPISGHRSVSWYQQTPGQGLQFLFEYFSETQRNKGNFPGRFSGRQFSNSRSEMNVSTLELGDSALYLCASSLATGTVYGYTFGSGTRLTVV.

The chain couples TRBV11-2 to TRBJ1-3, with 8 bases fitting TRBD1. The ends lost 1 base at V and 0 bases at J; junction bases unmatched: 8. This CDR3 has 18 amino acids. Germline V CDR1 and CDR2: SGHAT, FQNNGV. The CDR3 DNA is TGTGCCAGCAGCTTAGGGAGGACAGGGAGGAACTCTGGAAACACCATATATTTT. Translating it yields CASSLGRTGRNSGNTIYF.

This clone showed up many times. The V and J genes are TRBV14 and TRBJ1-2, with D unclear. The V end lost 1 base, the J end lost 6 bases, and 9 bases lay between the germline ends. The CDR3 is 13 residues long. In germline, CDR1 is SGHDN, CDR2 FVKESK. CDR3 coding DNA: TGTGCCAGCAGCCAAGCCGGGGTGCATGGCTACACCTTC. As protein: CASSQAGVHGYTF.

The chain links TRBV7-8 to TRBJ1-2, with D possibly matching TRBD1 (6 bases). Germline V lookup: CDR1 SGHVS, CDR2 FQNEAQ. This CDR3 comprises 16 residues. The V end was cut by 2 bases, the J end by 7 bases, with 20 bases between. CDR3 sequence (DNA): TGTGCCAGCAGCTTAATTCAAGACCACAGGGCGAGTGGCTACACCTTC. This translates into CASSLIQDHRASGYTF.

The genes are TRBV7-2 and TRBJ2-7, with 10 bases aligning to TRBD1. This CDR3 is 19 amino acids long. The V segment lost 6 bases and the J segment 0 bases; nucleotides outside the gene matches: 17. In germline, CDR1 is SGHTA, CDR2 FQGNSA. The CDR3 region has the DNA TGTGCCAGCAGGGCTGGGACAGGGGTTCCGACGGGTAGCTCCTACGAGCAGTACTTC. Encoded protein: CASRAGTGVPTGSSYEQYF.

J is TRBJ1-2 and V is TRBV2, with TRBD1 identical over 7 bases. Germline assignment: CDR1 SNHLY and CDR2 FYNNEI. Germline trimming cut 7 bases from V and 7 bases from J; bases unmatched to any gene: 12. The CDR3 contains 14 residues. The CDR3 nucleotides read TGTGCCAGCACCCGGGACAGCCCTCGGCGTGGCTACACCTTC. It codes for CASTRDSPRRGYTF.

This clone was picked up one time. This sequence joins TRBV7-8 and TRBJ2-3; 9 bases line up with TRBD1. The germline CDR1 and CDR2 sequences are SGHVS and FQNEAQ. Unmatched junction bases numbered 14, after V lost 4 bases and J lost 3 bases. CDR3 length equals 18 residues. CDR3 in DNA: TGTGCCAGCAGCTCGCGACGTACAGGGGGCGAGGTGACAGATACGCAGTATTTT. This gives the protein CASSSRRTGGEVTDTQYF.

The CDR3 nucleotides read TGTGCCAGCAGTGAAATGGACTTCGCTGAAGCTTTCTTT. Encoded protein: CASSEMDFAEAFF. The V and J genes are TRBV2 and TRBJ1-1; no clear D. Germline V gives CDR1 SNHLY, CDR2 FYNNEI. The V gene lost 2 bases and the J gene lost 6 bases, with 10 bases spanning the gap. The length of the CDR3 is 13 residues.

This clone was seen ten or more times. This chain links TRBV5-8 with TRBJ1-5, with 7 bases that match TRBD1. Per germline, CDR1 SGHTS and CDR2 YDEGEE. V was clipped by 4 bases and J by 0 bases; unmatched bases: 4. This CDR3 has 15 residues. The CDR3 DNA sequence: TGTGCCAGCAGCCCACAGGGGTTTAGCAATCAGCCCCAGCATTTT. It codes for CASSPQGFSNQPQHF. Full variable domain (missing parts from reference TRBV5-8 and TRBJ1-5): EAGVTQSPTHLIKTRGQQATLRCSPISGHTSVYWYQQALGLGLQFLLWYDEGEERNRGNFPPRFSGRQFPNYSSELNVNALELEDSALYLCASSPQGFSNQPQHFGDGTRLSIL.

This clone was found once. This chain's CDR3 is CASSQSPQGTGGINEQFF. In DNA form, the CDR3 reads TGTGCCAGCAGCCAAAGCCCCCAAGGGACAGGGGGCATCAATGAGCAGTTCTTC. The chain is built from TRBV4-2 and TRBJ2-1; 12 bases are a match to TRBD1. V lost 2 bases to trimming and J lost 6 bases; unmatched junction nucleotides: 11. The germline gives CDR1 LGHNA, CDR2 YNFKEQ. The length of the CDR3 is 18 residues.

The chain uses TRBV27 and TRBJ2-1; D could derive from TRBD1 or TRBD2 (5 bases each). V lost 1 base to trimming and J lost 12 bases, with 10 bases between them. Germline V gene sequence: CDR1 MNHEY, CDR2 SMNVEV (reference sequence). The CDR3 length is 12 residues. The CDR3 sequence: CASSLYGGWQFF. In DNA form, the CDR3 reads TGTGCCAGCAGTTTATATGGGGGTTGGCAGTTCTTC.